The 15 T cell receptor beta chains in this list originate from one sample, sequenced in a study of CD8+CD57+ T cells in acquired aplastic anemia. Using genomic DNA as the template, TCR beta VDJ and CDR3 profiling was carried out. One entry per CDR3 protein, called by TCRdb with MiXCR from the reads. This repertoire shows just over 450,000 distinct CDR3 sequences, approximately 33% found once; its top ten account for roughly 0.89%. In patients chosen for sequencing, flow cytometry had shown CD8+CD57+ cell expansion. The sample was sorted CD4+, CD8+, or CD8+CD57+ T cells (not recorded which) from PBMCs. The source of these receptors is a human donor with aplastic anemia.

J is TRBJ2-1 and V is TRBV15; possibly TRBD2 for D (7 bases). The V end was cut by 3 bases, the J end by 9 bases, with 15 bases between. The germline gives CDR1 LNHNV, CDR2 YYDKDF (reference sequence). The CDR3 is 14 residues long. For the CDR3, the DNA is TGTGCCACCAGCAGCTTAGGGGGAGGGTTTGAGCAGTTCTTC. Residues: CATSSLGGGFEQFF.

There are a few counts of this clonotype. This chain links TRBV5-1 with TRBJ2-5, with no clear D. Germline CDR1 is SGHRS and CDR2 is YFSETQ. V lost 1 base and J lost 4, with 14 bases in between. This CDR3 spans 15 amino acids. As DNA, the CDR3 is TGCGCCAGCAGCTTGAGGGCAGGTCTTCGAGAGACCCAGTACTTC. It specifies CASSLRAGLRETQYF. Full variable domain (remainder filled in from reference TRBV5-1 and TRBJ2-5): KAGVTQTPRYLIKTRGQQVTLSCSPISGHRSVSWYQQTPGQGLQFLFEYFSETQRNKGNFPGRFSGRQFSNSRSEMNVSTLELGDSALYLCASSLRAGLRETQYFGPGTRLLVL.

Of note for this clonotype: One end of the junction varies from germline; a read error may be responsible. The V and J genes are TRBV10-2 and TRBJ2-7; 9 positions agree with TRBD2. The CDR3 consists of 15 residues. CDR1 is WSHSY, CDR2 SAAADI, per germline. The DNA of the CDR3 is TGTGCCAGCAGCCCAACTACTAGCGGGTTCAACGAGCAGTACTTC. Its protein product is CASSPTTSGFNEQYF.

The chain joins TRBV15 to TRBJ1-3; no clear D. The CDR3 runs 16 residues. V shed 0 bases and J shed 0 bases, with 9 bases lying between them. Per the germline V gene, CDR1 is LNHNV and CDR2 is YYDKDF (reference sequence). In nucleotides, the CDR3 is TGTGCCACCAGCAGAGATCCGGGCTACTCTGGAAACACCATATATTTT. Protein product: CATSRDPGYSGNTIYF.

The V and J genes are TRBV11-2 and TRBJ2-4, with 14 bases identical to TRBD2. Germline V lookup: CDR1 SGHAT, CDR2 FQNNGV. The junction had 3 bases not matched to a gene; V was cut back by 5 bases and J by 6 bases. The CDR3 is 15 residues long. The CDR3 DNA reads TGTGCCAGCAGCACCGGGACTAGCGGGGGAAACATTCAGTACTTC. This codes for CASSTGTSGGNIQYF.

This clonotype was picked up many times. J is TRBJ2-3 and V is TRBV7-3; D unresolved. The germline gives CDR1 SGHTA, CDR2 FQGTGA. V was pared by 1 base and J by 6 bases, with 8 bases between. CDR3 length: 13 amino acids. CDR3 in DNA: TGTGCCAGCAGCTTAAAGTGGACGGATACGCAGTATTTT. Its protein product is CASSLKWTDTQYF.

CDR3 in amino acids: CASSGRVGGYTF. The CDR3 DNA sequence: TGCGCCAGCAGTGGAAGGGTGGGAGGCTACACCTTC. The gene calls are TRBV10-1 and TRBJ1-2; D call uncertain. CDR1 and CDR2 (germline): WNHNN, SYGVQD (reference sequence). This CDR3 contains 12 residues. The V and J ends lost 4 bases and 8 bases respectively, with 11 bases between them.

V gene TRBV25-1 combines with J gene TRBJ1-1; D is ambiguous. This CDR3 comprises 12 residues. Germline loops: CDR1 MGHDK, CDR2 SYGVNS. Trimming took 2 bases from V and 8 from J, leaving 9 bases between them. The CDR3 loop reads CASSEGLAEAFF. The DNA of the CDR3 is TGTGCCAGCAGTGAAGGCCTAGCCGAAGCTTTCTTT.

This clonotype has only a few counts. An end of the junction differs from the germline gene, which may be a read error. V gene TRBV19 combines with J gene TRBJ2-1; the D is unclear. The CDR3 length is 15 residues. CDR1 and CDR2 from the germline V gene are LNHDA and SQIVND (reference sequence). DNA of the CDR3: TGTGCCAGTACTATAGGGCCAGGCACCTACAATGAGCAGTTCTTC. The encoded protein is CASTIGPGTYNEQFF.

The J gene is TRBJ1-6, the V gene TRBV6-4; D unclear. V was trimmed by 5 bases and J by 10 bases, leaving 15 bases between them. Germline values: CDR1 MRHNA, CDR2 SNTAGT. This CDR3 is 14 amino acids long. Here the CDR3 DNA reads TGTGCCAGCAGTCTCGAGCCAGGAAAGTCACCCCTCCACTTT. It codes for CASSLEPGKSPLHF.

There are a few counts of this clonotype. The chain combines TRBV24-1 with TRBJ2-7; 8 positions match TRBD2. The CDR3 sequence is 15 residues long. Germline-derived CDR1 and CDR2 are KGHDR and SFDVKD. V lost 11 bases and J lost 2; bases outside the gene matches: 13. CDR3 sequence (DNA): TGTGCCAGCAGCCAGAGCGGGGGCCGAACCTACGAGCAGTACTTC. Translated: CASSQSGGRTYEQYF.

The V gene is TRBV20-1, the J gene TRBJ2-1; D gene unclear. The CDR3 sequence is 13 residues long. The V and J ends lost 0 bases and 6 bases respectively, with 9 bases between them. CDR1 is DFQATT and CDR2 is SNEGSKA in the germline V gene (reference sequence). The CDR3, as DNA: TGCAGTGCTAGAGATCTATCAAGCAATGAGCAGTTCTTC. It yields the protein CSARDLSSNEQFF.

This clonotype was seen a few times. V is TRBV5-1 and J is TRBJ1-1; possibly TRBD1 for D (6 bases). Germline CDR1 reads SGHRS; CDR2 reads YFSETQ. The CDR3 runs 14 residues. V lost 3 bases and J 4 bases, leaving 13 bases between the germline ends. CDR3 sequence (DNA): TGCGCCAGCAGCTCATCAGGGGATAGCACTGAAGCTTTCTTT. Its translation: CASSSSGDSTEAFF.

This clonotype was detected ten times or more. The chain employs TRBV7-2 and TRBJ1-6, with D possibly matching TRBD1 (5 bases). CDR1 is SGHTA, CDR2 FQGNSA, per germline. CDR3 size: 12 residues. The CDR3 sequence is CAAGGVNSPLHF. The CDR3 DNA follows: TGTGCAGCGGGGGGAGTCAATTCACCCCTCCACTTT.

The chain links TRBV24-1 to TRBJ2-3, with 10 bases identical to TRBD2. Germline CDR1 KGHDR, CDR2 SFDVKD. The CDR3 loop spans 15 amino acids. The V gene end was trimmed by 4 bases and the J gene end by 5 bases; junction bases not matched to a gene: 5. CDR3 DNA: TGTGCCACCAGTGACAGGCTAGCGGGAGTAGATACGCAGTATTTT. This translates into CATSDRLAGVDTQYF.